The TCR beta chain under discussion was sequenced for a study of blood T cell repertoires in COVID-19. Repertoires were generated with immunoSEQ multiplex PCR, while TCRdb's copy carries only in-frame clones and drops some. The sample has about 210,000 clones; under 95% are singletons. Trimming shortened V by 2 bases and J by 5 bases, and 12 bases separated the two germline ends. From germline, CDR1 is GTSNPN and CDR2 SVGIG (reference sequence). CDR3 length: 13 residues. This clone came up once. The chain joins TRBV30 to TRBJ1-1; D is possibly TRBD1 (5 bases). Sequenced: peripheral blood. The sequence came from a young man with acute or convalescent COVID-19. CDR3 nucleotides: TGTGCCTGGAGTAAGGGGTGGAAAACTGAAGCTTTCTTT. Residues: CAWSKGWKTEAFF.